This T cell receptor (beta chain) was identified in a study of identical twins. Germline V gives CDR1 SGDLS, CDR2 YYNGEE. This CDR3 is built from 17 residues. V lost 4 bases, J lost 5 bases, and 23 bases lay in between. TCRdb reprocessed the 5' RACE reads via MiXCR and lists one record per CDR3 protein. The sample consists of about 1.7 million distinct CDR3 sequences, around 29% of them appearing once. The sample consisted of cord blood. The receptor's source is a newborn girl in good health. The genes are TRBV9 and TRBJ2-3; a weak D match, TRBD2 (6 bases). The CDR3: CASSNRDLGRTGDTQYF. Here the CDR3 DNA reads TGTGCCAGCAGCAACCGGGACTTAGGGCGCACAGGAGATACGCAGTATTTT.